These 10 T cell receptor beta chains share one sample of origin, sequenced in a study of blood T cell repertoires in COVID-19. This table comes from immunoSEQ multiplex PCR, and its TCRdb copy is limited to in-frame clones, with some not included. The top ten clones hold about 15% of a sample with 180,000 or so clones, 80% to 90% of them seen once. Sequenced sample: peripheral blood. Source of these receptors: a woman in her 70s with COVID-19, enrolled during active disease.

V gene TRBV7-3 combines with J gene TRBJ2-3; the match to TRBD2 covers 8 bases. The CDR3 is 15 amino acids. V gave up 5 bases and J gave up 4 bases; unmatched junction bases: 8. CDR1 SGHTA and CDR2 FQGTGA come from the germline V gene. CDR3 protein: CASSPGRGGADTQYF. The DNA of the CDR3 is TGTGCCAGCAGCCCCGGACGGGGGGGAGCAGATACGCAGTATTTT.

This clone appeared a few times. The genes are TRBV27 and TRBJ1-4; 8 nucleotides agree with TRBD1. The CDR3 spans 14 residues. Germline-derived CDR1 and CDR2 are MNHEY and SMNVEV (reference sequence). V shed 8 bases, J shed 8 bases, and the junction held 10 bases outside the gene matches. CDR3 DNA: TGTGCCAGCTCCCCGGGACAGGAGCCCGAAAAACTGTTTTTT. It codes for CASSPGQEPEKLFF. Using reference TRBV27 and TRBJ1-4 for the parts outside the CDR3, the full variable domain is EAQVTQNPRYLITVTGKKLTVTCSQNMNHEYMSWYRQDPGLGLRQIYYSMNVEVTDKGDVPEGYKVSRKEKRNFPLILESPSPNQTSLYFCASSPGQEPEKLFFGSGTQLSVL.

The chain couples TRBV19 to TRBJ2-1, with 11 bases aligning to TRBD2. The V and J ends lost 3 bases and 7 bases, in that order; junction bases with no gene match: 8. Germline loops: CDR1 LNHDA, CDR2 SQIVND (reference sequence). This CDR3 spans 16 amino acids. The CDR3 protein is CASSISLAGGANEQFF. The CDR3, as DNA: TGTGCCAGTAGTATTTCCCTAGCGGGAGGAGCAAATGAGCAGTTCTTC.

The genes are TRBV6-6 and TRBJ2-3; D perhaps matches TRBD2 (5 bases). The CDR3 is 15 amino acids. V was shortened by 6 bases and J by 0 bases, with 13 bases between the two germline ends. Germline CDR1 MNHNY, CDR2 SVGAGI (reference sequence). CDR3 sequence reads: CASRASAVSTDTQYF. The CDR3 DNA follows: TGTGCCAGCAGGGCCTCAGCGGTTAGCACAGATACGCAGTATTTT.

The CDR3 sequence is CASSPKAEPKGNTIYF. DNA for the CDR3: TGTGCCAGCTCACCTAAGGCGGAGCCGAAGGGAAACACCATATATTTT. V usage is TRBV18 and J usage is TRBJ1-3; D not resolved. Trimming left V 3 bases short and J 4 bases short, with 16 bases between. The CDR3 extends over 16 amino acids. Germline lookup yields CDR1 KGHSH and CDR2 LQKENI.

V gene TRBV29-1 combines with J gene TRBJ1-2; TRBD1 matches 7 bases. CDR1 is SQVTM, CDR2 ANQGSEA, per germline. V lost 7 bases to trimming and J lost 5 bases; unmatched junction nucleotides: 4. The CDR3 consists of 11 residues. CDR3 loop: CSAGTAYGYTF. In DNA form, the CDR3 reads TGCAGCGCAGGGACAGCTTATGGCTACACCTTC. Full variable domain (missing parts from reference TRBV29-1 and TRBJ1-2): SAVISQKPSRDICQRGTSLTIQCQVDSQVTMMFWYRQQPGQSLTLIATANQGSEATYESGFVIDKFPISRPNLTFSTLTVSNMSPEDSSIYLCSAGTAYGYTFGSGTRLTVV.

The V gene is TRBV7-9, the J gene TRBJ1-6; possible D gene TRBD1, 6 bases. The CDR3 spans 14 residues. Trimming took off 1 base at V and 6 bases at J, with 7 bases between the two ends. Germline V gene lookup returns CDR1 SEHNR and CDR2 FQNEAQ (reference sequence). The CDR3 is CASSLVGGNSPLHF. CDR3 DNA sequence: TGTGCCAGCAGCTTAGTAGGGGGTAATTCACCCCTCCACTTT.

V is TRBV7-2 and J is TRBJ1-2; D ambiguous. V was cut by 5 bases and J by 7 bases, with 14 bases left in between. This CDR3 is built from 13 residues. Germline V gene sequence: CDR1 SGHTA, CDR2 FQGNSA. The CDR3 sequence is CASSQGLRVGYTF. CDR3 bases: TGTGCCAGCAGCCAAGGCCTTCGGGTTGGCTACACCTTC. The whole variable domain, remainder taken from reference TRBV7-2 and TRBJ1-2, is GAGVSQSPSNKVTEKGKDVELRCDPISGHTALYWYRQSLGQGLEFLIYFQGNSAPDKSGLPSDRFSAERTGGSVSTLTIQRTQQEDSAVYLCASSQGLRVGYTFGSGTRLTVV.

In this sample, this clone turned up a few times. The rearrangement uses TRBV11-3 and TRBJ2-6; D unresolved. V lost 5 bases, J lost 1 base, and 3 bases lay in between. CDR3 size: 13 residues. Germline CDR1 SGHNT, CDR2 YENEEA. DNA for the CDR3: TGTGCCAGCAGCCCTTCTGGGGCCAACGTCCTGACTTTC. Residues: CASSPSGANVLTF.

The chain couples TRBV6-4 to TRBJ1-1, with D unresolved. CDR1 and CDR2 (germline): MRHNA, SNTAGT. Trimming removed 2 bases at V and 3 bases at J, with 13 bases between. CDR3 length: 15 amino acids. In DNA, the CDR3 is TGTGCCAGCAGTGACCAGCATACAAGCGACACTGAAGCTTTCTTT. Its protein product is CASSDQHTSDTEAFF.